This T cell receptor beta chain emerged from a study of OX40 agonist ivuxolimab in advanced cancers. A single count supports this clone. The germline V gene has CDR1 SEHNR and CDR2 FQNEAQ (reference sequence). Trimming cost V 5 bases and J 0 bases, with 13 bases left between them. There are 16 residues in the CDR3. Clones were sequenced by immunoSEQ multiplex PCR, and TCRdb holds only the in-frame ones, with some missing. There are around 30,000 clones in the sample; approximately 82% occur only once, and roughly 2.5% lies in the top ten. The TCR sequence derives from an adult with an advanced solid tumor such as melanoma, head and neck, liver or kidney cancer. The chain links TRBV7-9 to TRBJ1-4; D might be TRBD1 (5 bases). The sample here was CD4+ or CD8+ T cells sorted from blood, taken in a trial of the OX40 agonist ivuxolimab. The CDR3 coding sequence is TGTGCCAGCAGCCTGACAGCATCTGCAACTAATGAAAAACTGTTTTTT. Amino acids: CASSLTASATNEKLFF.